This T cell receptor beta chain was obtained from a study of T cell repertoires in cytomegalovirus infection. Germline V CDR1 and CDR2: ENHRY, SYGVKD. The junction had 14 bases not matched to a gene; V was cut back by 11 bases and J by 5 bases. CDR3 length: 15 residues. The count of this clonotype is one. TCRdb called the reads again in MiXCR, with one record for every CDR3 protein. The table includes about 530,000 distinct CDR3 sequences, approximately 25% detected once. V usage is TRBV10-3 and J usage is TRBJ1-5, with TRBD1 identical over 8 bases. Sequenced input: PBMCs. This clonotype was sampled from a human donor in good health (CMV status not recorded). Some clones in this sample may be carry-over from other donors' samples. The CDR3 region is CASRDRSLGHQPQHF. CDR3 coding DNA: TGTGCCTCGCGGGACAGGAGCTTAGGACATCAGCCCCAGCATTTT.